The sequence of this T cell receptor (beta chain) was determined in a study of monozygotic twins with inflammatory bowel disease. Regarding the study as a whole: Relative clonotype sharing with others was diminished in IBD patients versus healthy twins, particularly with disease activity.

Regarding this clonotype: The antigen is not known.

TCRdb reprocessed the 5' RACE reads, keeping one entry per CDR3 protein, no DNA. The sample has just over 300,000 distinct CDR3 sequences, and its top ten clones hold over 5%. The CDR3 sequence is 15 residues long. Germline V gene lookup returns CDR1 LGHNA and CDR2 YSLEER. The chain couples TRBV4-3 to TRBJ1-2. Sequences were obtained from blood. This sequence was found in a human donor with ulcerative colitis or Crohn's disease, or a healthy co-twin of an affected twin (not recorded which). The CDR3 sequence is CASSKRAAPNYGYTF.